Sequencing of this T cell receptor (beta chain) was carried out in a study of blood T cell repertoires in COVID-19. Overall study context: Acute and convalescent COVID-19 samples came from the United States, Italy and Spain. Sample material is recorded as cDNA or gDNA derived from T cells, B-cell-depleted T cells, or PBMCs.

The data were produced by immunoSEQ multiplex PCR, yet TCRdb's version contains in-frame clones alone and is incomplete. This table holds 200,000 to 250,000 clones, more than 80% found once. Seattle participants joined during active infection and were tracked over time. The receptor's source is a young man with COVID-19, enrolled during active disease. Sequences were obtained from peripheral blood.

The CDR3 DNA reads as TGTGCCAGCAGTGACGGGACTAGCACCTACAATGAGCAGTTCTTC. It translates to CASSDGTSTYNEQFF. This sequence joins TRBV6-4 and TRBJ2-1, with 9 bases aligning to TRBD2. CDR1 is MRHNA, CDR2 SNTAGT, per germline. V dropped 2 bases and J dropped 2; count of bases not matched to a gene: 1. The CDR3 is made up of 15 amino acids.